This TCR beta chain came from a study of blood T cell repertoires in COVID-19. Authors' methods: Amplification of reference gene primers was used by the study to estimate nucleated cell counts. Sequenced by immunoSEQ multiplex PCR; TCRdb stores in-frame clones only, minus some. V and J calls and clone size are copied from that table; D and trimming were computed from the DNA. Altogether some 82,000 clones are present, around 91% being singletons, with the ten largest covering under 2.5%. V was clipped by 0 bases and J by 0 bases, with 11 bases between them. The CDR3 is made up of 16 amino acids. CDR1 SGDLS and CDR2 YYNGEE come from the germline V gene.

This sequence joins TRBV9 and TRBJ2-3, with D possibly being TRBD2 (5 bases). The source material was peripheral blood. This clonotype originated in a woman aged 45 to 65 in a cohort sampled during active COVID-19. In DNA form, the CDR3 reads TGTGCCAGCAGCGTAGCAGGACTTACTAGCACAGATACGCAGTATTTT. Translated: CASSVAGLTSTDTQYF.